This entry lists 4 T cell receptor beta chains sequenced from one sample in a study of T cell responses to AZD1222 COVID-19 vaccine. Method: immunoSEQ multiplex PCR; TCRdb's copy keeps in-frame clones and lacks some. The table includes approximately 56,000 clones, approximately 85% detected once. The sequencing here drew on peripheral blood, taken on day 0 of AZD1222 vaccination. Source of these receptors: an adult in good health.

The rearrangement links TRBV3-1 (or the pseudogene TRBV3-2) to TRBJ1-6; no reliable D call. This CDR3 is 14 amino acids long. Germline-derived CDR1 and CDR2 are LGHDT and YNNKEL (reference sequence). V was trimmed by 1 base and J by 13 bases, leaving 14 bases between them. The CDR3 reads CASSQVSGEFPLHF. CDR3 nucleotides: TGTGCCAGCAGCCAAGTTTCCGGGGAGTTCCCCCTCCACTTT.

This clone was picked up one time. The chain is built from TRBV19 and TRBJ1-6; 9 bases are shared with TRBD1. The CDR3 totals 15 residues. CDR1 and CDR2 (germline): LNHDA, SQIVND (reference sequence). The V and J ends lost 6 bases and 6 bases, in that order; junction bases with no gene match: 6. The CDR3 loop is CASSGTGRPNSPLHF. CDR3 coding DNA: TGTGCCAGTAGCGGGACAGGGAGACCTAATTCACCCCTCCACTTT.

CDR3 region: CASSQEGNYGYTF. The CDR3 nucleotides are TGCGCCAGCAGCCAAGAAGGGAACTATGGCTACACCTTC. The rearrangement joins TRBV4-1 to TRBJ1-2, with D hard to call. Trimming left V 0 bases short and J 2 bases short, with 4 bases between. Germline CDR1 and CDR2: MGHRA and YSYEKL. The CDR3 is 13 amino acids.

The chain recombines TRBV9 with TRBJ2-2; either TRBD1 or TRBD2 may supply D (5 bases each). The germline V gene encodes CDR1 SGDLS and CDR2 YYNGEE. Trimming shortened V by 0 bases and J by 3 bases, and 9 bases separated the two germline ends. This CDR3 comprises 15 residues. DNA of the CDR3: TGTGCCAGCAGCGTAGCCGGGGACCACACCGGGGAGCTGTTTTTT. It is translated as CASSVAGDHTGELFF.